Shown below are 16 T cell receptor beta chains from a single sample sequenced in a study of Ad26.COV2.S vaccination and SARS-CoV-2 variants. As for treatment: some 20 received Ad26.COV2.S at low or high dose, single or two shots; 5 received placebo; per-sample allocation not given. The samples date from day 63 after the first vaccine or placebo injection. Measured with immunoSEQ multiplex PCR; TCRdb has only the in-frame clones, and not every one. The table lists 320,000 or so clones, almost 90% of them singletons. The sequencing used peripheral blood, collected in a trial of Ad26.COV2.S vaccine versus placebo. All receptors come from a person aged 18-65 years who received the Ad26.COV2.S COVID-19 vaccine or a placebo.

This clone was seen only once. The chain employs TRBV7-9 and TRBJ2-1; 7 nucleotides align to TRBD1. This CDR3 has 15 residues. The germline V gene has CDR1 SEHNR and CDR2 FQNEAQ (reference sequence). J was trimmed by 8 bases and V by 5 bases; bases with no gene match: 12. CDR3 sequence (DNA): TGTGCCAGCAGCCAAGGACAGGTCTTTTCTGATGAGCAGTTCTTC. Protein sequence: CASSQGQVFSDEQFF.

This clone was detected a few times. The CDR3 is CASSLGGGDQPQHF. The CDR3 bases are TGTGCCAGCAGCTTAGGGGGAGGAGATCAGCCCCAGCATTTT. The rearrangement joins TRBV7-9 to TRBJ1-5; no clear D. Between the trimmed V and J ends, which lost 1 base and 5 bases, there was a span of 9 bases. CDR1 SEHNR and CDR2 FQNEAQ come from the germline V gene (reference sequence). This CDR3 comprises 14 residues.

The genes are TRBV19 and TRBJ1-6, with 11 bases matching TRBD1. V shed 3 bases, J shed 11 bases, and the junction held 3 bases outside the gene matches. The CDR3 is 14 residues long. Germline-derived CDR1 and CDR2 are LNHDA and SQIVND (reference sequence). The CDR3 DNA is TGTGCCAGTAGTATGGGACAGGGGGGGACACCCCTCCACTTT. Translated, it gives CASSMGQGGTPLHF.

The J gene is TRBJ1-5, the V gene TRBV7-8; D is uncertain. The germline V gene encodes CDR1 SGHVS and CDR2 FQNEAQ. The CDR3 runs 14 residues. With 2 bases removed from V and 2 bases from J, the gap between germline ends came to 7 bases. The CDR3 DNA reads TGTGCCAGCAGCTTACCACGCGGCAATCAGCCCCAGCATTTT. Amino acid sequence: CASSLPRGNQPQHF.

The V call is TRBV30, the J call TRBJ1-1; D gene unclear. The V end was cut by 2 bases, the J end by 5 bases, with 9 bases between. The V gene's germline CDR1 is GTSNPN and CDR2 SVGIG (reference sequence). CDR3 length equals 12 residues. CDR3 loop: CAWSIMVTEAFF. The DNA for the CDR3 is TGTGCCTGGAGTATCATGGTGACTGAAGCTTTCTTT. Based on the CDR3 plus reference TRBV30 and TRBJ1-1, the full variable domain is SQTIHQWPATLVQPVGSPLSLECTVEGTSNPNLYWYRQAAGRGLQLLFYSVGIGQISSEVPQNLSASRPQDRQFILSSKKLLLSDSGFYLCAWSIMVTEAFFGQGTRLTVV.

The rearrangement uses TRBV29-1 and TRBJ1-1, with 7 bases matching TRBD1. There are 16 residues in the CDR3. The ends lost 7 bases at V and 0 bases at J; junction bases unmatched: 14. Germline-derived CDR1 and CDR2 are SQVTM and ANQGSEA. The CDR3 region has the DNA TGCAGCGCTTCTGCGACAGGGATAAGGGTGAACACTGAAGCTTTCTTT. Its translation: CSASATGIRVNTEAFF.

Remarks on this clone: No conserved phenylalanine or tryptophan ends this CDR3, so it is likely a read error. It is unclear where the CDR3 begins or ends on the DNA, so no DNA is shown, and the CDR3 is as TCRdb lists it. This CDR3 reads CSAEGPGLIFV. V gene TRBV20-1 combines with J gene TRBJ1-2. The CDR3 length is 11 residues, termini included. Germline CDR1 reads DFQATT; CDR2 reads SNEGSKA (reference sequence).

The rearrangement joins TRBV7-8 to TRBJ1-1; 7 nucleotides line up with TRBD1. V dropped 5 bases and J dropped 1; count of bases not matched to a gene: 4. The CDR3 is made up of 14 amino acids. The germline gives CDR1 SGHVS, CDR2 FQNEAQ. The CDR3 sequence: CASSQWTGNTEAFF. The DNA for the CDR3 is TGTGCCAGCAGCCAATGGACAGGGAACACTGAAGCTTTCTTT.

J is TRBJ2-6 and V is TRBV5-5, with D possibly TRBD2 on 5 matching bases. The CDR3 loop spans 16 amino acids. With 1 base removed from V and 0 bases from J, the gap between germline ends came to 8 bases. Germline V gene lookup returns CDR1 SGHKS and CDR2 YYEKEE (reference sequence). Here the CDR3 reads CASSLSRGSGANVLTF. The CDR3 DNA reads TGTGCCAGCAGCTTGAGCCGGGGCTCTGGGGCCAACGTCCTGACTTTC.

The CDR3 is CASSRNPQGGYGYTF. Here the CDR3 DNA reads TGTGCCAGCAGTAGAAACCCACAGGGTGGCTATGGCTACACCTTC. The chain has TRBV6-6 and TRBJ1-2, with D perhaps matching TRBD1 (6 bases). Germline V gives CDR1 MNHNY, CDR2 SVGAGI (reference sequence). This CDR3 contains 15 residues. Trimming stripped 5 bases from V and 4 bases from J, with 17 bases between.

This clone was recorded only once. The V call is TRBV5-1, the J call TRBJ1-4; the match to TRBD1 covers 7 bases. This CDR3 is 14 amino acids long. V trimming: 4 bases; J trimming: 2 bases; junction bases outside the gene matches: 2. Looked up from germline, CDR1 is SGHRS and CDR2 is YFSETQ. CDR3 coding DNA: TGCGCCAGCAGCCCACAGGGGACTAATGAAAAACTGTTTTTT. This codes for CASSPQGTNEKLFF. The full variable domain, its missing parts supplied by reference TRBV5-1 and TRBJ1-4, is KAGVTQTPRYLIKTRGQQVTLSCSPISGHRSVSWYQQTPGQGLQFLFEYFSETQRNKGNFPGRFSGRQFSNSRSEMNVSTLELGDSALYLCASSPQGTNEKLFFGSGTQLSVL.

The chain uses TRBV6-5 and TRBJ1-1, with unresolved D. V was cut by 0 bases and J by 5 bases, with 7 bases left in between. The CDR3 extends over 13 amino acids. The V gene's germline CDR1 is MNHEY and CDR2 SVGAGI. The CDR3 DNA reads as TGTGCCAGCAGTTACTCTATGGGGACTGAAGCTTTCTTT. This encodes CASSYSMGTEAFF.

The J gene is TRBJ1-3, the V gene TRBV13; the D is unclear. From germline, CDR1 is PRHDT and CDR2 FYEKMQ (reference sequence). This CDR3 has 16 residues. Trimming cost V 1 base and J 0 bases, with 10 bases left between them. The CDR3 sequence: CASSLEGIYSGNTIYF. The CDR3 nucleotides read TGTGCCAGCAGCTTAGAGGGCATCTACTCTGGAAACACCATATATTTT. Using reference TRBV13 and TRBJ1-3 for the parts outside the CDR3, the full variable domain is AAGVIQSPRHLIKEKRETATLKCYPIPRHDTVYWYQQGPGQDPQFLISFYEKMQSDKGSIPDRFSAQQFSDYHSELNMSSLELGDSALYFCASSLEGIYSGNTIYFGEGSWLTVV.

The genes are TRBV6-2 or TRBV6-3 and TRBJ1-5, with TRBD1 matching 12 bases. This CDR3 spans 17 amino acids. The trim removed 2 bases at V and 1 base at J, leaving 3 bases unmatched. Per germline, CDR1 MNHEY and CDR2 SVGEGT. This chain's CDR3 is CASSYLGQGASNQPQHF. The CDR3 region has the DNA TGTGCCAGCAGTTACCTGGGACAGGGGGCGAGCAATCAGCCCCAGCATTTT.

V is TRBV19 and J is TRBJ2-2; 12 bases fit TRBD1. The V segment lost 3 bases and the J segment 6 bases; nucleotides outside the gene matches: 5. Germline V gives CDR1 LNHDA, CDR2 SQIVND (reference sequence). The CDR3 is made up of 16 amino acids. The CDR3 region has the DNA TGTGCCAGTAGTATTACCGGGACAGGGGGCCCCGGGGAGCTGTTTTTT. Translating gives CASSITGTGGPGELFF.

In its sample, this clone was seen once. V gene TRBV14 combines with J gene TRBJ1-2; D not certain. The CDR3 runs to 14 residues. Trimming cost V 0 bases and J 4 bases, with 9 bases left between them. Germline V gene sequence: CDR1 SGHDN, CDR2 FVKESK. The CDR3: CASSQDTGGYGYTF. CDR3 in DNA: TGTGCCAGCAGCCAAGACACGGGAGGCTATGGCTACACCTTC.